The source of this TCR beta chain is a study of blood T cell repertoires in COVID-19. The cohort comprised adults aged roughly 18 to 95 years residing in under 30 US areas. Study processing details: Amplification from reference gene primers served as the basis for estimated nucleated cell counts. This table comes from immunoSEQ multiplex PCR, and its TCRdb copy is limited to in-frame clones, with some not included. Clonal size and the V and J genes are those of that table, whereas D and trimming came from the DNA. Found here are roughly 430,000 clones, over 75% of them singletons; the top ten hold roughly 1.9%. The CDR3 totals 15 residues. Trimming cost V 3 bases and J 4 bases, with 14 bases left between them. From germline, CDR1 is LNHDA and CDR2 SQIVND (reference sequence).

The sample was PBMCs or T cells enriched from blood (not recorded which). The chain recombines TRBV19 with TRBJ2-3; D possibly corresponds to TRBD1 (5 bases). The sequence came from a woman between 40 and 55 years old with acute COVID-19. This chain's CDR3 is CASSMGQDRSDTQYF. The DNA for the CDR3 is TGTGCCAGTAGTATGGGGCAAGACCGGTCAGATACGCAGTATTTT.